This T cell receptor beta chain was documented in a study of T-cell memory formation after mild COVID-19 (dated by TCRdb to 2020 to 2022). Study-wide context: TCR sequence clusters from the two donors were largely donor specific. The cohort was made up of two young adult volunteers, one female and one male, who were previously healthy. In a couple of donors, T-cell clones that expanded and contracted after mild COVID-19 were followed by sequencing TCRalpha and TCRbeta repertoires longitudinally. Paper-wide results and their limitations: The study included only a couple of mild cases, and larger cohorts that include severe cases with pre-infection samples were judged to be necessary. Whether the second-wave clones peaking on day 37 were SARS-CoV-2 specific was not confirmed. Some responding clones were detected in pre-infection memory, suggesting pre-existing cross-reactive memory T cells joined the SARS-CoV-2 response. Contracting CD4+ clones turned up mainly in the CM and EM memory subsets, whereas EMRA was where CD8+ clones were enriched. From day 15 to 85, contracting clones showed balanced CD4/CD8 phenotypes, whereas a second wave of clones that expanded from day 15 to 37 leaned towards CD4+.

Ficoll-Paque density gradient centrifugation was the method used to isolate PBMCs. The V and J ends are trimmed by 0 bases and 3 bases, leaving 7 bases between them. For CDR1 and CDR2, the germline V gene lists SGHRS and YFSETQ. The CDR3 numbers 13 residues from cysteine through valine. The sequence is cut down to CDR3 DNA, 39 bases in frame from base 1. As concerns this clonotype: Its antigen is not yet known. It has no much larger one-base neighbor in the sample; base qualities were not kept.

Sequencing was performed on an Illumina NovaSeq 6000. Using 5'RACE with constant-segment primers, TCRalpha and TCRbeta cDNA libraries were constructed, with sample barcodes and unique molecular identifiers added in the process. Trizol reagent was used to extract RNA from every sample. Libraries were amplified in two PCR steps, with a second sample barcode and Illumina TruSeq adapters added in the second step. The libraries were sequenced on an Illumina NovaSeq using 2 x 150 bp paired-end reads. On the study's bioinformatics: With migec v1.2.7, reads were demultiplexed and then collapsed into UMI-guided consensus sequences. Using mixcr v2.1.11, the UMI consensuses were aligned to TRA and TRB V and J templates and assembled into clonotypes. A clonotype was counted as expanded or contracted only if both edgeR and NoisET called the change significant, with noise models trained on biological replicates. For edgeR calls, the thresholds were a false discovery rate-adjusted p below 0.01 and a log2 fold-change of 1. As an exploratory analysis of dynamics, max-normalized trajectories of the 1000 most abundant clonotypes were examined with PCA combined with hierarchical clustering. Separately sequenced CD4+ and CD8+ repertoires were used to assign a CD4 or CD8 phenotype to each responding clone. Clones were called with MiXCR by TCRdb after fastp trimmed the public reads at Q25, and only in-frame beta chains were retained. Rows matching on CDR3 protein sequence are summarized as one entry with the most common DNA and genes. What appears here as the V and J calls and clone size reflects TCRdb's work, not the paper's. The sample table holds roughly 250,000 distinct CDR3 sequences, of which approximately 16% were seen once. More than 20% of the sample is taken by the ten largest.

The TCR originated in a man aged 18 to 30 who had mild COVID-19 (a few samples of this study predate the infection). The sample titles of this study are shuffled in the database, so cell type and time point are left out; the donor was told from shared clones. The sample was PBMCs or a T cell subset sorted from them (not recorded which). The chain uses TRBV5-1 and TRBJ2-7; matching of 6 bases hints at TRBD2 as the D gene. The CDR3 region reads CASSLGTNYEQYV. The DNA sequence reads TGCGCCAGCAGCTTGGGGACTAACTACGAGCAGTACGTC.